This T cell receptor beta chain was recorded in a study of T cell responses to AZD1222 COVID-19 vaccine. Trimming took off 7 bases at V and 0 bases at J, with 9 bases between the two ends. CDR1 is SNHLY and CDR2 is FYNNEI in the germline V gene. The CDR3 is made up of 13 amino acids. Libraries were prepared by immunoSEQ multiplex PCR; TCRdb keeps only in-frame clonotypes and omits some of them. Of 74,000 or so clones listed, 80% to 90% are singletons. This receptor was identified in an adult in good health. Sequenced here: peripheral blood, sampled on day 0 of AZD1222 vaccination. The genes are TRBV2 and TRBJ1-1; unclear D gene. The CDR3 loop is CASKRPMNTEAFF. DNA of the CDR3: TGTGCCAGCAAAAGGCCCATGAACACTGAAGCTTTCTTT.